One sample yielded the 30 T cell receptor beta chains listed below, sequenced in a study of identical twins. A single record per CDR3 protein comes from TCRdb applying MiXCR to the 5' RACE reads. This sample has approximately 410,000 distinct CDR3 sequences, with about 18% found just once. Input material: naive T cells sorted from blood. The source is a man aged 45 to 65 in good health.

This clonotype was counted once. CDR3 in DNA: TGTACAGACAGGGTGGAGGACGAGCAGTACTTC. Translated, it gives CTDRVEDEQYF. The chain couples TRBV21-1 to TRBJ2-7; the table's D call, TRBD1, has no DNA check behind it. TRBV21-1 is a documented pseudogene. CDR3 length: 11 residues.

This sequence joins TRBV20-1 and TRBJ1-3; D gene unclear. This CDR3 spans 13 amino acids. Germline CDR1 reads DFQATT; CDR2 reads SNEGSKA (reference sequence). The V end was cut by 0 bases, the J end by 3 bases, with 6 bases between. DNA of the CDR3: TGCAGTGCTAGAGATTTAGGTGGAAACACCATATATTTT. The encoded protein is CSARDLGGNTIYF.

CDR3 residues: CASSENIQVTEQYF. Here the CDR3 DNA reads TGTGCCAGCAGCGAGAACATACAGGTTACCGAGCAGTACTTC. The V call is TRBV9, the J call TRBJ2-7, with TRBD1 as a possible D gene (5 bases). CDR1 is SGDLS and CDR2 is YYNGEE in the germline V gene. The CDR3 is made up of 14 amino acids. V lost 3 bases and J lost 6, with 16 bases in between.

The chain links TRBV5-1 to TRBJ2-3; TRBD2 matches at 8 bases. CDR3 length: 15 residues. Germline V lookup: CDR1 SGHRS, CDR2 YFSETQ. V was clipped by 0 bases and J by 4 bases; unmatched bases: 4. The CDR3 loop is CASSLAAGGADTQYF. CDR3 DNA sequence: TGCGCCAGCAGCTTGGCCGCGGGAGGAGCAGATACGCAGTATTTT.

This clonotype was seen a handful of times. The chain links TRBV7-2 to TRBJ2-2, with TRBD1 matching over 7 bases. With V trimmed by 1 base and J by 4 bases, 6 bases remained unmatched. The germline CDR1 and CDR2 sequences are SGHTA and FQGNSA. The CDR3 spans 16 residues. CDR3 sequence: CASSLEGARGTGELFF. The CDR3 DNA reads TGTGCCAGCAGCTTAGAGGGGGCTCGAGGCACCGGGGAGCTGTTTTTT.

This clonotype was picked up a small number of times. The chain has TRBV12-3 or TRBV12-4 and TRBJ2-1, with D unclear. The CDR3 loop spans 13 amino acids. The V gene lost 3 bases and the J gene lost 6 bases, with 9 bases spanning the gap. Here the CDR3 reads CASSFVRGNEQFF. The CDR3 DNA is TGTGCCAGCAGTTTTGTACGAGGCAATGAGCAGTTCTTC.

This clonotype came up a few times. This sequence joins TRBV5-1 and TRBJ2-7, with 9 bases aligning to TRBD1. Germline-derived CDR1 and CDR2 are SGHRS and YFSETQ. J lost 5 bases, V lost 1 base, and 4 bases had no gene match. There are 14 residues in the CDR3. The CDR3 DNA sequence: TGCGCCAGCAGCTTGACAGGACAGGGGAACGAGCAGTACTTC. Residues: CASSLTGQGNEQYF.

This clonotype was seen only a few times. J is TRBJ2-1 and V is TRBV7-2; D ambiguous. The V gene lost 0 bases and the J gene lost 3 bases, with 15 bases spanning the gap. This CDR3 comprises 17 residues. The V gene's germline CDR1 is SGHTA and CDR2 FQGNSA. CDR3 loop: CASSLASPFLDYNEQFF. In DNA form, the CDR3 reads TGTGCCAGCAGCTTAGCTTCCCCCTTTCTGGACTACAATGAGCAGTTCTTC.

This chain connects TRBV27 to TRBJ2-7; TRBD1 agrees at 9 bases. CDR1 is MNHEY, CDR2 SMNVEV, per germline (reference sequence). The length of the CDR3 is 17 residues. V lost 4 bases and J lost 2; bases outside the gene matches: 12. The CDR3 DNA sequence: TGTGCCAGCAGTTCTCCCAAGACGGGACAGGGAACCTACGAGCAGTACTTC. Protein product: CASSSPKTGQGTYEQYF.

This rearrangement joins TRBV6-2 or TRBV6-3 to TRBJ2-7; 10 bases match TRBD2. CDR3 length: 14 residues. After removal of 7 bases from V and 4 bases from J, the junction contained 7 bases not matched to a gene. The germline V gene has CDR1 MNHEY and CDR2 SVGEGT. The CDR3 DNA sequence: TGTGCCAGCAACCTAGCGGGAGTTATGTACGAGCAGTACTTC. Translating it yields CASNLAGVMYEQYF.

About this clonotype: Being one base from a much bigger clone, this may be a read error. This rearrangement joins TRBV7-8 to TRBJ2-7; D is perhaps TRBD1 or TRBD2 (6 bases each). There are 16 residues in the CDR3. V lost 0 bases and J 8 bases, leaving 20 bases between the germline ends. CDR1 and CDR2 from the germline V gene are SGHVS and FQNEAQ. CDR3 DNA: TGTGCCAGCAGCTTAGCGCGTCTAATTAAGGGGGGCCAGCAGTACTTC. Protein: CASSLARLIKGGQQYF.

The rearrangement joins TRBV7-3 to TRBJ2-3; 7 bases fit TRBD2. The ends lost 0 bases at V and 5 bases at J; junction bases unmatched: 5. The V gene's germline CDR1 is SGHTA and CDR2 FQGTGA. There are 15 residues in the CDR3. Here the CDR3 DNA reads TGTGCCAGCAGCTTAACTGCGGGAGTAGGAGATACGCAGTATTTT. Translation: CASSLTAGVGDTQYF.

This clonotype has a handful of counts. The V gene is TRBV4-2, the J gene TRBJ2-1; tentatively, D is TRBD2 (6 bases). Germline lookup yields CDR1 LGHNA and CDR2 YNFKEQ. V shed 1 base and J shed 6 bases, with 25 bases lying between them. This CDR3 has 19 residues. The CDR3 DNA reads as TGTGCCAGCAGCCAAGCACGGGACTTTCCAAAGCCCCAGTTCAATGAGCAGTTCTTC. This codes for CASSQARDFPKPQFNEQFF.

This clonotype was detected a few times. The V gene is TRBV29-1, the J gene TRBJ2-3; D is unresolved. Trimming cost V 3 bases and J 0 bases, with 7 bases left between them. CDR3 size: 13 residues. Germline assignment: CDR1 SQVTM and CDR2 ANQGSEA. The CDR3 spells CSVDGISTDTQYF. As DNA, the CDR3 is TGCAGCGTTGATGGGATTAGCACAGATACGCAGTATTTT.

This clonotype was found many times. The chain recombines TRBV4-3 with TRBJ2-1; D call uncertain. The CDR3 extends over 17 amino acids. V shed 0 bases and J shed 0 bases, with 12 bases lying between them. Germline V lookup: CDR1 LGHNA, CDR2 YSLEER. CDR3 amino acids: CASSQESWPSSYNEQFF. The CDR3 DNA follows: TGCGCCAGCAGCCAAGAGTCGTGGCCGAGCTCCTACAATGAGCAGTTCTTC.

This clonotype was counted between two and nine times. The chain combines TRBV24-1 with TRBJ2-1; TRBD2 aligns across 8 bases. The CDR3 loop spans 18 amino acids. Trimming removed 4 bases from V and 10 bases from J; junction bases left unmatched: 20. In germline, CDR1 is KGHDR, CDR2 SFDVKD. The CDR3 reads CATSDPRLRGGTIKEQFF. CDR3 coding DNA: TGTGCCACCAGTGACCCTCGACTCCGGGGGGGAACTATCAAAGAGCAGTTCTTC.

The chain recombines TRBV27 with TRBJ2-7, with 10 nucleotides matching TRBD2. The germline V gene has CDR1 MNHEY and CDR2 SMNVEV (reference sequence). V was clipped by 0 bases and J by 6 bases; unmatched bases: 5. The CDR3 runs to 15 residues. CDR3 in DNA: TGTGCCAGCAGTTTATCCGCTAGCGGGAGTATCGAGCAGTACTTC. This codes for CASSLSASGSIEQYF.

This clonotype occurred a few times. The rearrangement links TRBV4-3 to TRBJ2-3; 7 bases agree with TRBD1. The germline gives CDR1 LGHNA, CDR2 YSLEER. CDR3 length: 16 amino acids. V was clipped by 2 bases and J by 4 bases; unmatched bases: 9. The CDR3, as DNA: TGCGCCAGCAGCCAACTCCCGCTCGACAGGGCAGATACGCAGTATTTT. Amino acids: CASSQLPLDRADTQYF.

This clonotype occurred many times. This sequence joins TRBV4-3 and TRBJ1-4; perhaps TRBD1 as D (5 bases). Trimming shortened V by 3 bases and J by 5 bases, and 16 bases separated the two germline ends. CDR1 LGHNA and CDR2 YSLEER come from the germline V gene. This CDR3 region has 16 residues. CDR3 loop: CASSQGPGLLNEKLFF. CDR3 coding DNA: TGCGCCAGCAGCCAGGGACCGGGACTCCTGAATGAAAAACTGTTTTTT.

This clonotype was recorded a few times. CDR3 in DNA: TGCAGTGCCTCATTTCCGGGAGTCAACCACGAGCAGTACTTC. Protein product: CSASFPGVNHEQYF. The V and J genes are TRBV20-1 and TRBJ2-7; D is perhaps TRBD2 (6 bases). Trimming removed 6 bases at V and 5 bases at J, with 20 bases between. This CDR3 has 14 residues. Germline CDR1 and CDR2: DFQATT and SNEGSKA (reference sequence).

This clonotype showed up just a few times. The chain recombines TRBV20-1 with TRBJ2-7; 8 positions agree with TRBD1. J lost 5 bases, V lost 4 bases, and 7 bases had no gene match. Germline CDR1 and CDR2: DFQATT and SNEGSKA (reference sequence). The CDR3 extends over 13 amino acids. CDR3: CSATDRGPDEQYF. CDR3 nucleotides: TGCAGTGCTACCGACAGGGGCCCCGACGAGCAGTACTTC.

The chain carries TRBV20-1 and TRBJ2-3, with no clear D. V gave up 0 bases and J gave up 8 bases, with 12 bases separating them. This CDR3 spans 13 amino acids. Germline V gene data show CDR1 as DFQATT and CDR2 as SNEGSKA (reference sequence). In nucleotides, the CDR3 is TGCAGTGCTAGAGATCGTGGGAAAAGTACGCAGTATTTT. It is translated as CSARDRGKSTQYF.

The chain is built from TRBV7-6 and TRBJ2-5, with 8 positions matching TRBD1. Losses at the gene ends were 5 bases for V and 5 bases for J; bases not matched to a gene: 4. Germline-derived CDR1 and CDR2 are SGHVS and FNYEAQ. CDR3 size: 13 residues. Written as DNA, the CDR3 is TGTGCCAGCAGCCAGAACAGGGGGGAGACCCAGTACTTC. Translated: CASSQNRGETQYF. The full variable domain, with the rest looked up from reference TRBV7-6 and TRBJ2-5, is GAGVSQSPRYKVTKRGQDVALRCDPISGHVSLYWYRQALGQGPEFLTYFNYEAQQDKSGLPNDRFSAERPEGSISTLTIQRTEQRDSAMYRCASSQNRGETQYFGPGTRLLVL.

This clonotype was counted a few times. The J gene is TRBJ2-1, the V gene TRBV6-5, with TRBD2 identical over 7 bases. V gave up 4 bases and J gave up 5 bases; unmatched junction bases: 8. This CDR3 region has 15 residues. Germline CDR1 is MNHEY and CDR2 is SVGAGI. This CDR3 is CASSSDRDYHNEQFF. The CDR3, as DNA: TGTGCCAGCAGTTCGGACCGGGACTACCACAATGAGCAGTTCTTC.

This clonotype was picked up a small number of times. The chain employs TRBV7-6 and TRBJ2-2; 7 bases line up with TRBD2. The CDR3 covers 16 residues. Germline-derived CDR1 and CDR2 are SGHVS and FNYEAQ. J gave up 5 bases and V 3 bases, and 9 bases lay outside the gene matches. CDR3 DNA sequence: TGTGCCAGCAGCTTGTCGGGCCTAGCGGATACCGGGGAGCTGTTTTTT. Amino acid sequence: CASSLSGLADTGELFF.

This clonotype showed up many times. CDR3 coding DNA: TGCGCCAGCAGCTTGGCCGACGAGGGTCCCATCACAGATACGCAGTATTTT. Amino acid sequence: CASSLADEGPITDTQYF. The rearrangement uses TRBV5-1 and TRBJ2-3; a weak D match, TRBD2 (5 bases). The V end lost 0 bases, the J end lost 2 bases, and 16 bases lay between the germline ends. The length of the CDR3 is 17 residues. CDR1 SGHRS and CDR2 YFSETQ come from the germline V gene. The full variable domain, its missing parts supplied by reference TRBV5-1 and TRBJ2-3, is KAGVTQTPRYLIKTRGQQVTLSCSPISGHRSVSWYQQTPGQGLQFLFEYFSETQRNKGNFPGRFSGRQFSNSRSEMNVSTLELGDSALYLCASSLADEGPITDTQYFGPGTRLTVL.

This chain uses TRBV20-1 with TRBJ2-3; no reliable D call. The CDR3 sequence is 15 residues long. V was pared by 4 bases and J by 2 bases, with 16 bases between. Germline V lookup: CDR1 DFQATT, CDR2 SNEGSKA (reference sequence). The CDR3 sequence is CSATKPPATTDTQYF. The DNA of the CDR3 is TGCAGTGCTACCAAACCTCCCGCAACCACAGATACGCAGTATTTT.

This clonotype turned up a few times. Here the CDR3 DNA reads TGTGCCAGCTCACCGAACCGGGACACTGAAGCTTTCTTT. Its translation is CASSPNRDTEAFF. The rearrangement joins TRBV18 to TRBJ1-1; D remains unclear. Trimming pared 3 bases from V and 3 bases from J, leaving 8 bases between. Germline CDR1 reads KGHSH; CDR2 reads LQKENI. This CDR3 spans 13 amino acids.

This clonotype came up a few times. The chain carries TRBV9 and TRBJ2-7, with D maybe TRBD2 (6 bases). There are 14 residues in the CDR3. Germline lookup yields CDR1 SGDLS and CDR2 YYNGEE. The V gene lost 1 base and the J gene lost 3 bases, with 11 bases spanning the gap. Written as DNA, the CDR3 is TGTGCCAGCAGCGTAACCACTAGCAGCTACGAGCAGTACTTC. Encoded protein: CASSVTTSSYEQYF.

This clonotype was seen at least ten times. The chain combines TRBV18 with TRBJ1-5, with unresolved D. This CDR3 is 14 amino acids long. Trimming shortened V by 3 bases and J by 1 base, and 7 bases separated the two germline ends. The germline CDR1 and CDR2 sequences are KGHSH and LQKENI. This chain's CDR3 is CASSPQDSNQPQHF. The DNA of the CDR3 is TGTGCCAGCTCACCGCAGGACAGCAATCAGCCCCAGCATTTT.